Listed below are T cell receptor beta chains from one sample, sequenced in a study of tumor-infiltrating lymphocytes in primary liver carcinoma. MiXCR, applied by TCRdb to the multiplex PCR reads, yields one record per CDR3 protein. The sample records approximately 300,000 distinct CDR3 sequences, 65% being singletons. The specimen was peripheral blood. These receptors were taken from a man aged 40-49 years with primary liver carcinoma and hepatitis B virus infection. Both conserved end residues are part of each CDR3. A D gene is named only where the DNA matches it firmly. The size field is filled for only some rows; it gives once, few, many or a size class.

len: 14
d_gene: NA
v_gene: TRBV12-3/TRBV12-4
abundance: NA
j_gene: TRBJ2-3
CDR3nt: TGTGCCAGCAGTTTACCGGGGGCAGGAGATACACAGTATTTT
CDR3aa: CASSLPGAGDTQYF

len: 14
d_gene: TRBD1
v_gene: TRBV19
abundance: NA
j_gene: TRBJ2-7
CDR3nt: TGTGCCAGGTCCACAGGGGTCCCAAGCTACGAGCAGTACTTC
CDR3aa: CARSTGVPSYEQYF

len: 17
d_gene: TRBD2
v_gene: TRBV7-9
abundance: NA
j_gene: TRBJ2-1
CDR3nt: TGTACCAGCAGCGTTAGACTAGCGGGCCGAATCTACAATGAGCACTTCTTC
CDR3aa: CTSSVRLAGRIYNEHFF

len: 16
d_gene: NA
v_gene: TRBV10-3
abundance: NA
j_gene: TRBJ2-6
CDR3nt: TGTGCCATCAGCGTGAGGCCGACAGCTGGGGTCAACGTCCTGACTTTC
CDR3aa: CAISVRPTAGVNVLTF

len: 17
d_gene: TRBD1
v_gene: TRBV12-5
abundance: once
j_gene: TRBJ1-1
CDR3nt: TGTGTTAGTGGTTTCGGGACAGGGACAGGAGTGAACACTGAAGCTTTCTTT
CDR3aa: CVSGFGTGTGVNTEAFF

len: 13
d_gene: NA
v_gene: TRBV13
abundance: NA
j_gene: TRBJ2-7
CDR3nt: TGTGCCAGCAGGGACTTATCCTCCTACAAGCAGTACTTC
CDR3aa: CASRDLSSYKQYF

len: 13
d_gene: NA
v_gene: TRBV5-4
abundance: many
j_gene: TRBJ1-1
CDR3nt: TGTGCCAGCAGCTTGGACGTGAACACTGAAGCTTTCTTT
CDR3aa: CASSLDVNTEAFF

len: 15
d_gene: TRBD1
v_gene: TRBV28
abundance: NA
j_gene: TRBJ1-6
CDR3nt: TGTGCCAGCAGTTTAATCACAGGGGCTGGATCACCCCTCCACTTT
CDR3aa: CASSLITGAGSPLHF

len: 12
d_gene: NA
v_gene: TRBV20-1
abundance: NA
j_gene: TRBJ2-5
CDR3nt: TGCAATGCTAGTGAGCCCCAAGAGACCCAGTACTTC
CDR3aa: CNASEPQETQYF

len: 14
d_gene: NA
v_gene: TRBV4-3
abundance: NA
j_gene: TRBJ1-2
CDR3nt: TGTACCAGCAGCCATGCCACAGCTGGCTATGGCTACACCTTC
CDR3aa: CTSSHATAGYGYTF